This T cell receptor (beta chain) comes out of a study of PD-L1 blockade in urothelial cancer. Turning to the study itself: Median T cell yield per blood sample was 140,000 to 150,000 cells. Overall study results and limits: Blood TCR clonality below the median before treatment was a predictor of better survival.

Comments on this clone: Its matching antigen is unknown.

This sample's time point: peripheral blood 6 weeks after treatment start. Profiled with immunoSEQ multiplex PCR; TCRdb holds only in-frame clones, not every one. The sample has fewer than 90,000 clones, around 93% seen once. This receptor was identified in a woman at least 80 years old with urothelial cancer. The sample here was PBMCs, taken around atezolizumab (anti-PD-L1) treatment.

Here the CDR3 DNA reads TGTGCCAGCAGTCCCATTGGCAGGGCTGGTGCCTATGGCTACACCTTC. It encodes CASSPIGRAGAYGYTF. The chain links TRBV5-4 to TRBJ1-2, with D possibly matching TRBD1 (5 bases). Germline CDR1 reads SGHNT; CDR2 reads YYREEE (reference sequence). Deletions cut 5 bases from V and 4 bases from J, with 21 bases between. The CDR3 runs to 16 residues.